This T cell receptor beta chain was documented in a study of regulatory T cells in long-lasting Graves disease. Stated time point: persistent/refractory GD, antithyroid drugs over 5 years with positive TRAb. RNA isolated from PBMCs was used to make the TCR library. Arm-PCR with iRepertoire HTBI primers amplified the CDR3 regions for these TCR beta libraries. TCRdb re-called the multiplex PCR reads with MiXCR, one entry per CDR3 protein. This table holds 300,000 to 500,000 distinct CDR3 sequences, more than 20% found once. V dropped 5 bases and J dropped 4; count of bases not matched to a gene: 7. The CDR3 has 14 residues. Germline V gives CDR1 SGHVS, CDR2 FQNEAQ. This clonotype occurred many times.

The receptor was derived from a female donor with Graves disease. The rearrangement joins TRBV7-8 to TRBJ2-5; 7 nucleotides agree with TRBD2. The sample consisted of peripheral blood mononuclear cells (PBMCs), taken when the disease was refractory, from a patient treated with antithyroid drugs. The CDR3 DNA reads as TGTGCCAGCAGCCCCCCGGGCGGGGGAGAGACCCAGTACTTC. Its protein product is CASSPPGGGETQYF.